These 7 T cell receptor beta chains were all obtained from the same sample, sequenced in a study of cytomegalovirus exposure and HLA in healthy donors. 13 Jbeta primers and 60 Vbeta primers were used for the PCR. Measured with immunoSEQ multiplex PCR; TCRdb has only the in-frame clones, and not every one. Of around 160,000 clones in the sample, about 72% were seen once. Source material: PBMCs. The source of these receptors is a male donor in good health and CMV-seronegative.

V and J are TRBV27 and TRBJ1-5, with 7 bases fitting TRBD1. V trimming: 3 bases; J trimming: 6 bases; junction bases outside the gene matches: 14. This CDR3 spans 17 amino acids. Looked up from germline, CDR1 is MNHEY and CDR2 is SMNVEV (reference sequence). This chain's CDR3 is CASSFRTGTGDSQPQHF. Written as DNA, the CDR3 is TGTGCCAGCAGTTTCAGAACTGGTACAGGGGATAGTCAGCCCCAGCATTTT.

This rearrangement joins TRBV27 to TRBJ1-2; 7 bases agree with TRBD1. The germline V gene has CDR1 MNHEY and CDR2 SMNVEV (reference sequence). The CDR3 spans 18 residues. V lost 6 bases and J lost 4; bases outside the gene matches: 20. The CDR3 nucleotides read TGTGCCAGCAGATCGAACGCATTAGGGGGCAGGGATCTCTATGGCTACACCTTC. This translates into CASRSNALGGRDLYGYTF.

The chain combines TRBV28 with TRBJ1-2; 12 bases fit TRBD1. The germline gives CDR1 MDHEN, CDR2 SYDVKM. The CDR3 is 14 residues long. J was trimmed by 7 bases and V by 8 bases; bases with no gene match: 8. CDR3 in amino acids: CASFSGQGAIGYTF. Here the CDR3 DNA reads TGTGCCAGCTTTTCGGGACAGGGGGCTATTGGCTACACCTTC.

The chain is built from TRBV10-3 and TRBJ1-4; TRBD1 might be the D (6 bases). V lost 8 bases and J lost 8, with 12 bases in between. Germline values: CDR1 ENHRY, CDR2 SYGVKD. The CDR3 sequence is 12 residues long. The CDR3 loop reads CAIGQGQEKLFF. CDR3 nucleotides: TGTGCCATCGGGCAGGGGCAGGAAAAACTGTTTTTT.

This sequence joins TRBV5-1 and TRBJ1-3, with 8 bases that match TRBD1. Germline assignment: CDR1 SGHRS and CDR2 YFSETQ. V was pared by 0 bases and J by 8 bases, with 1 base of the junction left unmatched. The CDR3 extends over 13 amino acids. CDR3 coding DNA: TGCGCCAGCAGCTTGGCGGGACAGGACACCATATATTTT. Translating gives CASSLAGQDTIYF.

The CDR3 DNA is TGTGCCAGCAGAGCCTTGACAGGGGGCGGCTATGGCTACACCTTC. As protein: CASRALTGGGYGYTF. The V and J genes are TRBV2 and TRBJ1-2; TRBD1 agrees at 10 bases. With 6 bases clipped from V and 4 bases from J, the junction kept 8 bases outside the gene matches. Germline values: CDR1 SNHLY, CDR2 FYNNEI. This CDR3 has 15 residues.

This clone appeared a single time. CDR3 sequence: CASSSQGGYEQYF. The DNA for the CDR3 is TGTGCCAGCAGCTCTCAAGGGGGCTACGAGCAGTACTTC. V and J are TRBV9 and TRBJ2-7; tentative D call: TRBD1 (6 bases). Germline V gene data show CDR1 as SGDLS and CDR2 as YYNGEE. V lost 4 bases, J lost 3 bases, and 11 bases lay in between. This CDR3 comprises 13 residues.